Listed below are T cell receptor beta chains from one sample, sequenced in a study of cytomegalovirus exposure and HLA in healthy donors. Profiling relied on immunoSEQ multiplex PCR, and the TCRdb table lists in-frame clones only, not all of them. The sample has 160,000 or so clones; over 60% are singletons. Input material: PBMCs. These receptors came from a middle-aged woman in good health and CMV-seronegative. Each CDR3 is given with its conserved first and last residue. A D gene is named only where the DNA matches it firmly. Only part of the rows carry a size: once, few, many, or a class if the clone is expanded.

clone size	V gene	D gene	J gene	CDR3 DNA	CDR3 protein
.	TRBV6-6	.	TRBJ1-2	TGTGCCAGCACCACAACCGGGGGAGGGAGTGGGTATGGCTACACCTTC	CASTTTGGGSGYGYTF
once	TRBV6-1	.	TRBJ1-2	TGTGCCAGCAGTGAACGGCGGCGGGAGTCCTATGGCTACACCTTC	CASSERRRESYGYTF
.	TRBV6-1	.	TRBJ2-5	TGTGCCAGCAGTAAGGGGGGGCGCATGGGAGAGACCCAGTACTTC	CASSKGGRMGETQYF
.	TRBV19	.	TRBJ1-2	TGTGCCAGTAGTATAGCAGGGCAGTATGGCTACACCTTC	CASSIAGQYGYTF
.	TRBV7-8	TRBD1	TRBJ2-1	TGTGCCAGCAGCACGAGAGTTGGGGCAGGGGGATACAATGAGCAGTTCTTC	CASSTRVGAGGYNEQFF
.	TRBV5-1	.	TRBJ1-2	TGCGCCAGCAGCTTGGGCGGCGGGGACTATGGCTACACCTTC	CASSLGGGDYGYTF
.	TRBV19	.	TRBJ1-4	TGTGCCAGTAGTATAGCCCCGGGAAAACTGTTTTTT	CASSIAPGKLFF
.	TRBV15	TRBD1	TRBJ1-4	TGTGCCACCGTGGACAGGGGGCTAGGGAAACTGTTTTTT	CATVDRGLGKLFF
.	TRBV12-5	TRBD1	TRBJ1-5	TGTGCTAGTGGTAGAGACAGGGGGGGCTCGGCCCAGCATTTT	CASGRDRGGSAQHF
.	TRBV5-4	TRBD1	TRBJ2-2	TGTGCCAGCAGTCCGGGACAGGGGACTTACACCGGGGAGCTGTTTTTT	CASSPGQGTYTGELFF
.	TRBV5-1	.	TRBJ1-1	TGCGCCAGCAGCTTGGTTGCGGGGGGCAAGACTGAAGCTTTCTTT	CASSLVAGGKTEAFF
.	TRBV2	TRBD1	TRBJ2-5	TGTGCCAGCAGAGTAGACAGGGTGCAAGAGACCCAGTACTTC	CASRVDRVQETQYF
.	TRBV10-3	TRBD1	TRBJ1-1	TGTGCCATCAGTGAGTGGACAGGGATCAACACTGAAGCTTTCTTT	CAISEWTGINTEAFF
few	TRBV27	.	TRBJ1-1	TGTGCCAGCTCACAGGGCTGGAACACTGAAGCTTTCTTT	CASSQGWNTEAFF
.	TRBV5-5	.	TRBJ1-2	TGTGCCAGCAGCTCCCCCACATTTTATGGCTACACCTTC	CASSSPTFYGYTF
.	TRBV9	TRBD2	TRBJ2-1	TGTGCCAGCAGCATAGACCGACTAGCGGGGGGGCCTGAGCAGTTCTTC	CASSIDRLAGGPEQFF
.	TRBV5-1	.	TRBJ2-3	TGCGCCAGCACCACCGGGACACCTAGCACAGATACGCAGTATTTT	CASTTGTPSTDTQYF
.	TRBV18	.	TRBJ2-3	TGTGCCAGCTCACCACAGCATTGGTCTTCAGATACGCAGTATTTT	CASSPQHWSSDTQYF
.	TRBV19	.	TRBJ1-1	TGTGCCAGTAGCCCGAGACAACAGGGTGAAGCTTTCTTT	CASSPRQQGEAFF
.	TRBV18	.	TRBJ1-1	TGTGCCAGCTCACCAGAGATAGCTCGGAACACTGAAGCTTTCTTT	CASSPEIARNTEAFF
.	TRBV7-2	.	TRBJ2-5	TGTGCCAGCAGCCATCTAGGACTGAGCCAAGAGACCCAGTACTTC	CASSHLGLSQETQYF
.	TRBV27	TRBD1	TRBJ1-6	TGTGCCAGCAGACAGGGGGGATTGTATGGTTCCTATAATTCACCCCTCCACTTT	CASRQGGLYGSYNSPLHF
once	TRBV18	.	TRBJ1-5	TGTGCCAGCTCACCATCGGGATATAGCAATCAGCCCCAGCATTTT	CASSPSGYSNQPQHF
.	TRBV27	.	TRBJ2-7	TGTGCCAGCAGTTTATTGAGAGGCCACGAGCAGTACTTC	CASSLLRGHEQYF
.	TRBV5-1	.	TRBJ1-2	TGCGCCAGCAGCGAAGACGCTAGAGGAACCTATGGCTACACCTTC	CASSEDARGTYGYTF
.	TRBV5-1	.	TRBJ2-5	TGCGCCAGCAGCTTCCAGGCTCGGGAGACCCAGTACTTC	CASSFQARETQYF
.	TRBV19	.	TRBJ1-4	TGTGCCAGTAGTTCTTGGCGGGAAAAACTGTTTTTT	CASSSWREKLFF
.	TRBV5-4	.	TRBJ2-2	TGTGCCAGCACCCGGCGGGATACCGGGGAGCTGTTTTTT	CASTRRDTGELFF
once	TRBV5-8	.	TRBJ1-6	TGTGCCAGCAGCTTCGGACAGATTAATTCACCCCTCCACTTT	CASSFGQINSPLHF
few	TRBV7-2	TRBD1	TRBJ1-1	TGTGCCAGCAGCTTAGCAGGGGGCGGGTACACTGAAGCTTTCTTT	CASSLAGGGYTEAFF
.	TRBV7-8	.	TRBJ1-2	TGTGCCAGCAGCCCAGTAGGCAGGGGCCGCCCTAGTTACGATGGCTACACCTTC	CASSPVGRGRPSYDGYTF
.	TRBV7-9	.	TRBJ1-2	TGTGCCAGCAGCATAGACAGCTCCTATGGCTACACCTTC	CASSIDSSYGYTF
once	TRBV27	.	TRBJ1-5	TGTGCCAGCAGTTTCTCAGGGTCTAGCAATCAGCCCCAGCATTTT	CASSFSGSSNQPQHF
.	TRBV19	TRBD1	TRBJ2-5	TGTGCCAGTAAAACCGGGGACAGGCCGACGGAGACCCAGTACTTC	CASKTGDRPTETQYF
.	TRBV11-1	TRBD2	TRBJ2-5	TGTGCCAGCAGCTTATCGGCTAGCGGGGGTCAGGGGACCCAGTACTTC	CASSLSASGGQGTQYF
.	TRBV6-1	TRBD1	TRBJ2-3	TGTGCCAGCAGTGACCCTTCAGGGGGTCTCACAGATACGCAGTATTTT	CASSDPSGGLTDTQYF
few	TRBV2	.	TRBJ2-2	TGTGCCAGCAGAGTCGGCAGGGACACCGGGGAGCTGTTTTTT	CASRVGRDTGELFF
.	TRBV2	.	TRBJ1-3	TGTGCCAGCTGGGAGGGTGGCTCGACTGGAAACACCATATATTTT	CASWEGGSTGNTIYF
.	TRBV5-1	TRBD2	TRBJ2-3	TGCGCCAGCACACCCGGGACTAGGAACTCAGATACGCAGTATTTT	CASTPGTRNSDTQYF
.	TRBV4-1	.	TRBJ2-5	TGCGCCAGCAGCCAAACTAGTCGAGAGACCCAGTACTTC	CASSQTSRETQYF
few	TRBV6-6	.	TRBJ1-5	TGTGCCAGCAGTTACCAGGGGAGAAGGCAGCCCCAGCATTTT	CASSYQGRRQPQHF
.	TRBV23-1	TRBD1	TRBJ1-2	TGCGCCCCGGGCCGGGACAGGGGAAAAGCTAACTATGGCTACACCTTC	CAPGRDRGKANYGYTF
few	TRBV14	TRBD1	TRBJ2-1	TGTGCCAGCAGCAAGACACCGGGACAGGCCTACAATGAGCAGTTCTTC	CASSKTPGQAYNEQFF
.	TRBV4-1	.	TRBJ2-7	TGCGCCAGCAGCCAAGAAGAAAGCCAATTCTACGAGCAGTACTTC	CASSQEESQFYEQYF
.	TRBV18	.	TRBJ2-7	TGTGCCAGCTCACCGAGTTTTTACGAGCAGTACTTC	CASSPSFYEQYF
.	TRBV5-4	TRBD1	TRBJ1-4	TGTGCCAGCAGCCCCTGGCAGGGGGCCTCAACTAATGAAAAACTGTTTTTT	CASSPWQGASTNEKLFF
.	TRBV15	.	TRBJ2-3	TGTGCCACCAGCAGACGAGTTCCTGGCACAGATACGCAGTATTTT	CATSRRVPGTDTQYF
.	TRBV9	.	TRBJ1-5	TGTGCCAGCAGCGTATGGGGAGGCAATCAGCCCCAGCATTTT	CASSVWGGNQPQHF
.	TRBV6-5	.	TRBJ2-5	TGTGCCACTGGTCCTGGGTCAGGGGAAGAGACCCAGTACTTC	CATGPGSGEETQYF
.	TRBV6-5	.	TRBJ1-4	TGTGCCAGCAACACAAATCCAACTAATGAAAAACTGTTTTTT	CASNTNPTNEKLFF
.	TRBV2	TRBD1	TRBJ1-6	TGTGCCAGCAGTCGTGGACAGGGAGTATCCTCCCTCCACTTT	CASSRGQGVSSLHF
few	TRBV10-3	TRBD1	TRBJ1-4	TGTGCCATCAGGGCCGGGACAGACCATGAAAAACTGTTTTTT	CAIRAGTDHEKLFF
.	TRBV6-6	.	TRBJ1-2	TGTGCCAGCAGTTATGGCCAGGGGTTCTATGGCTACACCTTC	CASSYGQGFYGYTF